This TCR beta chain was captured by sequencing in a study of blood T cell repertoires in COVID-19. Overall study: Researchers got acute and convalescent COVID-19 samples from the United States, Italy and Spain.

The CDR3 length is 15 residues. In the source study's methods: Reference gene primers were amplified, and this amplification served to estimate nucleated cell counts. Sequencing used immunoSEQ multiplex PCR; TCRdb keeps in-frame clones, though not all of them. Clone size and the V and J calls come from that table; the DNA yielded D and trimming. The sample contains more than 85,000 clones, approximately 81% of which appear only once. The chain has TRBV12-1 and TRBJ2-7; the D call of TRBD1 is as the table states it, not checked on the DNA. TRBV12-1 is shown as a pseudogene. This TCR was recovered from an elderly man with active or convalescent COVID-19. The sample was peripheral blood. CDR3 DNA: TGTGCCAGCAGCCCGCGACCCGGGACAGACTACGAGCAGTACTTC. This codes for CASSPRPGTDYEQYF.